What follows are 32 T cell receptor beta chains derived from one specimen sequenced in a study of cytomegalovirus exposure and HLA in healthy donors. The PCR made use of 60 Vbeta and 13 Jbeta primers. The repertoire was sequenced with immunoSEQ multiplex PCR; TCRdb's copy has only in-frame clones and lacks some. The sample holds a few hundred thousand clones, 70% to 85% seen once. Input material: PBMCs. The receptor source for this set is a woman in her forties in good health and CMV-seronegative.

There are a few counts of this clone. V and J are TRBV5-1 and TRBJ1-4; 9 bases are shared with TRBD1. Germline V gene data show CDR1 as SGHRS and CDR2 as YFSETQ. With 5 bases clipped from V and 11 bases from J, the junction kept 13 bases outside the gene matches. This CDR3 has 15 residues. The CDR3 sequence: CASSLQPGQGEKLFF. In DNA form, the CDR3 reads TGCGCCAGCAGTTTGCAACCGGGACAGGGAGAGAAACTGTTTTTT.

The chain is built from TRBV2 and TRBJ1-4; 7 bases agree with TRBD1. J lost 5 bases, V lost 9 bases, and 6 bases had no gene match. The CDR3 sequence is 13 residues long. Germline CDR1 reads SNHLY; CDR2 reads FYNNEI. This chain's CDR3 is CARGTEGNEKLFF. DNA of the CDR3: TGTGCCAGAGGGACAGAAGGGAATGAAAAACTGTTTTTT.

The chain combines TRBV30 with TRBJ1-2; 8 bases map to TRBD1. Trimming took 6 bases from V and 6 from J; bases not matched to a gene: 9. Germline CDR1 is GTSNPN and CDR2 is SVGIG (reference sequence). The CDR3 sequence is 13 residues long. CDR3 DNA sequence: TGTGCCTGCATCACGACAGGGGACAATGGCTACACCTTC. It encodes CACITTGDNGYTF.

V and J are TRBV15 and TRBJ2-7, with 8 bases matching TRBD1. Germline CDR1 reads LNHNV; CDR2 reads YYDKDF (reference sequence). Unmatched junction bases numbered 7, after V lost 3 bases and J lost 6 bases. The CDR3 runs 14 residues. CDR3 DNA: TGTGCCACCAGCAGGGACAGGGCGACCTCCGAGCAGTACTTC. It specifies CATSRDRATSEQYF.

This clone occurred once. Here the CDR3 DNA reads TGTGCCAGCAGCTTAAATTCAGAGCGCCTCACTGGAGATACGCAGTATTTT. Residues: CASSLNSERLTGDTQYF. The chain is built from TRBV7-2 and TRBJ2-3; unclear D gene. The CDR3 sequence is 17 residues long. Trimming cost V 2 bases and J 5 bases, with 20 bases left between them. Germline V gene sequence: CDR1 SGHTA, CDR2 FQGNSA.

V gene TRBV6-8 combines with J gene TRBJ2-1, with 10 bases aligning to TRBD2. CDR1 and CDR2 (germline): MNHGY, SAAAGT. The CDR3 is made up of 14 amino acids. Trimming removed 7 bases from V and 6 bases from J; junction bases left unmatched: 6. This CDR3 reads CASKEAGGGNEQFF. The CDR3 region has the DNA TGTGCCAGCAAGGAAGCGGGGGGGGGCAATGAGCAGTTCTTC.

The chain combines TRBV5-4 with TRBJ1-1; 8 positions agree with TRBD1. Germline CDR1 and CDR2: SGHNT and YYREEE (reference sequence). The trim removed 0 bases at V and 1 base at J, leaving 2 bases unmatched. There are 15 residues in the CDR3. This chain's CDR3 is CASSLAGTGNTEAFF. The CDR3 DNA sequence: TGTGCCAGCAGCTTGGCCGGGACAGGGAACACTGAAGCTTTCTTT.

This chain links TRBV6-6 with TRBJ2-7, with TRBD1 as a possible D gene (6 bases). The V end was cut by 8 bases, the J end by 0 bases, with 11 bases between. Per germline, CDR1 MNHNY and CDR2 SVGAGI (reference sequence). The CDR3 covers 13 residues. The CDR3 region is CASFRGSSYEQYF. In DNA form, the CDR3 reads TGTGCCAGCTTCAGGGGAAGCTCCTACGAGCAGTACTTC.

The DNA of the CDR3 is TGTGCCAGCGGTTCTTTGAACACTGAAGCTTTCTTT. It codes for CASGSLNTEAFF. The chain combines TRBV27 with TRBJ1-1, with D hard to call. CDR3 length: 12 amino acids. V was trimmed by 8 bases and J by 0 bases, leaving 7 bases between them. Looked up from germline, CDR1 is MNHEY and CDR2 is SMNVEV (reference sequence).

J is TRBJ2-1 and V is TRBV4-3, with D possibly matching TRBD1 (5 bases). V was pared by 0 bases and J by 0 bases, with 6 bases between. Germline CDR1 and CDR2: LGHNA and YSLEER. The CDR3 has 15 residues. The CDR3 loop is CASSQEDSSYNEQFF. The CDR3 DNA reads TGCGCCAGCAGCCAAGAAGACAGCTCCTACAATGAGCAGTTCTTC.

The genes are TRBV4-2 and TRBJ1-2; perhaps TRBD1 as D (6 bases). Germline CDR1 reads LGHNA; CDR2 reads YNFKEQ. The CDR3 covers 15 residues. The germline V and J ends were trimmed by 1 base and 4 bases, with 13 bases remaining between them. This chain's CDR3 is CASSQGAQGFYGYTF. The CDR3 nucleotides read TGTGCCAGCAGCCAAGGTGCTCAGGGGTTCTATGGCTACACCTTC.

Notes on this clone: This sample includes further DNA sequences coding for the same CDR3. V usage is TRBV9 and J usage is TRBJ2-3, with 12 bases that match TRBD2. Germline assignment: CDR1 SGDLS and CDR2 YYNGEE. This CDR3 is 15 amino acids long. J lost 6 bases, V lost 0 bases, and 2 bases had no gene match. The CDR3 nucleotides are TGTGCCAGCAGCGTAGGACTAGCGGGGGCCGATACGCAGTATTTT. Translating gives CASSVGLAGADTQYF.

The CDR3 sequence is CASGLQGGGQPQHF. Written as DNA, the CDR3 is TGTGCCAGCGGCCTGCAGGGTGGCGGTCAGCCCCAGCATTTT. V gene TRBV6-6 combines with J gene TRBJ1-5; possible D gene TRBD1, 5 bases. V dropped 8 bases and J dropped 6 bases, with 17 bases sitting between them. The CDR3 covers 14 residues. Germline assignment: CDR1 MNHNY and CDR2 SVGAGI (reference sequence).

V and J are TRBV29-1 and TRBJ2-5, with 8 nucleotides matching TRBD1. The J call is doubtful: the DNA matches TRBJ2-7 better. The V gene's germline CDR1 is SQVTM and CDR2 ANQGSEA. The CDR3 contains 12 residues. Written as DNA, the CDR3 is TGCAGCGGGACCGGGACAGGCTACGAGCAGTACTTC. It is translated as CSGTGTGYEQYF.

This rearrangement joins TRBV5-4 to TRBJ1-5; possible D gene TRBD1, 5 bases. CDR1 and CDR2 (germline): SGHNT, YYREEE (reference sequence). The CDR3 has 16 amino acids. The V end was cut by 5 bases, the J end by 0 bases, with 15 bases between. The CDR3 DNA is TGTGCCAGCAGTCCAGGGCCAGCCTATAGCAATCAGCCCCAGCATTTT. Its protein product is CASSPGPAYSNQPQHF.

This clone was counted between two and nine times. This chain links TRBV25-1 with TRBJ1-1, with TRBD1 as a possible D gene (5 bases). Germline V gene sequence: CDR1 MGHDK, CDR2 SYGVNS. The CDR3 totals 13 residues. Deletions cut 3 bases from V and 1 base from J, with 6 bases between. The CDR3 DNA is TGTGCCAGCAGTGACCAGGGGAACACTGAAGCTTTCTTT. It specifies CASSDQGNTEAFF.

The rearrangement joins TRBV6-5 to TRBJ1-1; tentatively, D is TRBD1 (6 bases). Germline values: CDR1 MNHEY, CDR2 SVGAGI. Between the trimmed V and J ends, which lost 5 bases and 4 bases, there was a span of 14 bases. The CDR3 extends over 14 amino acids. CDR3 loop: CASSRYREGTEAFF. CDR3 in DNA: TGTGCCAGCAGTAGATACAGGGAAGGCACTGAAGCTTTCTTT.

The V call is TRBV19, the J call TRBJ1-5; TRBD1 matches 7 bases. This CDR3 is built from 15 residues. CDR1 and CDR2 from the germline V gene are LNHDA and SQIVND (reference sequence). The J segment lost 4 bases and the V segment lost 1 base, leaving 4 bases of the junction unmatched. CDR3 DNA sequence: TGTGCCAGTAGTATAGTAACAGGGGTAAATCAGCCCCAGCATTTT. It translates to CASSIVTGVNQPQHF.

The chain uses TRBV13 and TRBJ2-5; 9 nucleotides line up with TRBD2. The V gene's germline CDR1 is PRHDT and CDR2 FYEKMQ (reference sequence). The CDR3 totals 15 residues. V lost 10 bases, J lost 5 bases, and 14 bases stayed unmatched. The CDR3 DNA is TGTGCCACCGCCCAGCGGGGGGTAGGTTTTGAGACCCAGTACTTC. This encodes CATAQRGVGFETQYF.

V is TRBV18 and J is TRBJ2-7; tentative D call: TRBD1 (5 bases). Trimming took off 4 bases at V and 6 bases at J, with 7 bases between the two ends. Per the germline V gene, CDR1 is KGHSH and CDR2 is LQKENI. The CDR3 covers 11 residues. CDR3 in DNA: TGTGCCAGCTCACAGGGGCGCGAGCAGTACTTC. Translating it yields CASSQGREQYF.

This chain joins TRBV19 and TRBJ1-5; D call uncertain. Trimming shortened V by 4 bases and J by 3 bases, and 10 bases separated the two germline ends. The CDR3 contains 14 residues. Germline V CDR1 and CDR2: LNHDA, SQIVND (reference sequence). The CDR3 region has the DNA TGTGCCAGTAGTACTACTCGCTTCAATCAGCCCCAGCATTTT. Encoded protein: CASSTTRFNQPQHF.

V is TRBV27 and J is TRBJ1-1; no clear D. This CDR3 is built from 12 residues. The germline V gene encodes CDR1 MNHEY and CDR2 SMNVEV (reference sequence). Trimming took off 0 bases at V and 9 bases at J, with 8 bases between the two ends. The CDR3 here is CASSLSGSQAFF. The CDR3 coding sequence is TGTGCCAGCAGTTTATCGGGCAGCCAAGCTTTCTTT.

In DNA, the CDR3 is TGCGCCAGCAGCCAAGGACAGCTACCCATGAACACTGAAGCTTTCTTT. Translating gives CASSQGQLPMNTEAFF. The V call is TRBV4-3, the J call TRBJ1-1; D possibly corresponds to TRBD1 (5 bases). V was trimmed by 1 base and J by 0 bases, leaving 12 bases between them. Germline V gene lookup returns CDR1 LGHNA and CDR2 YSLEER. This CDR3 region has 16 residues.

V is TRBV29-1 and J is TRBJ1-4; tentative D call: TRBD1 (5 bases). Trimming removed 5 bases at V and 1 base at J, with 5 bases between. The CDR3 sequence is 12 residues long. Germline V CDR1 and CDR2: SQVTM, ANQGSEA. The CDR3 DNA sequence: TGCAGCGTTCAGGGAACTAATGAAAAACTGTTTTTT. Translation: CSVQGTNEKLFF.

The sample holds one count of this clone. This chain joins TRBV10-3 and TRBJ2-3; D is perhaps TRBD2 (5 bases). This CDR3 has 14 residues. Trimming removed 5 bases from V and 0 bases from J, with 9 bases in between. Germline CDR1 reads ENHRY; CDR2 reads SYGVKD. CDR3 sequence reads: CAISPGTSTDTQYF. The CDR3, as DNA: TGTGCCATCAGTCCGGGAACTAGCACAGATACGCAGTATTTT.

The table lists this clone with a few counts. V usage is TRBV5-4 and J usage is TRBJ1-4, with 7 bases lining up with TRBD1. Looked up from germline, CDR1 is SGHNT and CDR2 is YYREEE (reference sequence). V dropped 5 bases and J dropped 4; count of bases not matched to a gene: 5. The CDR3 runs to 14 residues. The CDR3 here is CASSSGGSNEKLFF. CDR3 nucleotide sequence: TGTGCCAGCAGTTCAGGGGGGAGTAATGAAAAACTGTTTTTT.

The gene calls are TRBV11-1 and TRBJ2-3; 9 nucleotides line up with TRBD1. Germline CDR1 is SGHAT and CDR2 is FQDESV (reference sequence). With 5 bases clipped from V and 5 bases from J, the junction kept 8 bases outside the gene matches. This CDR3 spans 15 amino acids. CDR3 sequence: CASSVDRGLGDTQYF. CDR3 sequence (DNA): TGTGCCAGCAGCGTCGACAGGGGGTTGGGAGATACGCAGTATTTT.

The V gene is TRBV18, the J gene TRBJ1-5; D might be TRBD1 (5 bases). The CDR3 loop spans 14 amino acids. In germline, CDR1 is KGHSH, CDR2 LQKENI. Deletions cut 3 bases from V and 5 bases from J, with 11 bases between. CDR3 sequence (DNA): TGTGCCAGCTCACCTAACTCGGGGGATCAGCCCCAGCATTTT. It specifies CASSPNSGDQPQHF. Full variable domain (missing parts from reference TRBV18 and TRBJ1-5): NAGVMQNPRHLVRRRGQEARLRCSPMKGHSHVYWYRQLPEEGLKFMVYLQKENIIDESGMPKERFSAEFPKEGPSILRIQQVVRGDSAAYFCASSPNSGDQPQHFGDGTRLSIL.

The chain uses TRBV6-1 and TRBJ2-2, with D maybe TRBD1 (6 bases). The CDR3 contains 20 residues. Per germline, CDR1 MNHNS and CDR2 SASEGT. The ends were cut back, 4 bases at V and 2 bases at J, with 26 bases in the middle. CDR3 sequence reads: CASSVAKTPWDILNTGELFF. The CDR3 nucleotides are TGTGCCAGCAGTGTAGCTAAAACCCCTTGGGACATCTTAAACACCGGGGAGCTGTTTTTT.

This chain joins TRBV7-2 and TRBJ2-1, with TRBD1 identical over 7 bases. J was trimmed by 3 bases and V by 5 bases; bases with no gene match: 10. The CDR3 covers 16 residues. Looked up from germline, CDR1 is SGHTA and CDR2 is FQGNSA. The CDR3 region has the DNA TGTGCCAGCAGCAGTCAAGGACAGGTGCACTACAATGAGCAGTTCTTC. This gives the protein CASSSQGQVHYNEQFF.

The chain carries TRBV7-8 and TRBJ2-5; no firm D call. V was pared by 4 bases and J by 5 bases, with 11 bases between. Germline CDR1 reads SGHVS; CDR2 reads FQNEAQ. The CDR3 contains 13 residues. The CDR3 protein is CASSSPSRETQYF. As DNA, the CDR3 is TGTGCCAGCAGCTCCCCCTCGAGGGAGACCCAGTACTTC. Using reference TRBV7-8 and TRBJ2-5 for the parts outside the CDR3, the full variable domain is GAGVSQSPRYKVAKRGQDVALRCDPISGHVSLFWYQQALGQGPEFLTYFQNEAQLDKSGLPSDRFFAERPEGSVSTLKIQRTQQEDSAVYLCASSSPSRETQYFGPGTRLLVL.

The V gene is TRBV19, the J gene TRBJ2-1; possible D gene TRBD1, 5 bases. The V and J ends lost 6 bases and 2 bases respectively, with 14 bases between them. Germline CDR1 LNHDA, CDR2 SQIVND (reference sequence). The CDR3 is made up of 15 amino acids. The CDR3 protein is CASRTKGATYNEQFF. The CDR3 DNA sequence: TGTGCCAGTAGAACCAAAGGGGCTACCTACAATGAGCAGTTCTTC.